Listed here are 8 T cell receptor beta chains from one sample, sequenced in a study of T cell changes during pregnancy in multiple sclerosis. Profiled with immunoSEQ multiplex PCR; TCRdb holds only in-frame clones, not every one. Of approximately 47,000 clones in the sample, 80% to 90% are singletons; the top ten hold around 1.9%. The input for sequencing was peripheral blood, taken in the first trimester of pregnancy. These TCRs come from a female donor with multiple sclerosis, enrolled in a pregnancy study.

The chain joins TRBV2 to TRBJ1-1; D unclear. Trimming cost V 3 bases and J 11 bases, with 22 bases left between them. There are 15 residues in the CDR3. Germline-derived CDR1 and CDR2 are SNHLY and FYNNEI. The CDR3 protein is CASSDRRSAFGVAFF. Here the CDR3 DNA reads TGTGCCAGCAGTGACAGGAGGTCAGCTTTTGGGGTTGCTTTCTTT. Drawing the rest from reference TRBV2 and TRBJ1-1, the complete variable domain is EPEVTQTPSHQVTQMGQEVILRCVPISNHLYFYWYRQILGQKVEFLVSFYNNEISEKSEIFDDQFSVERPDGSNFTLKIRSTKLEDSAMYFCASSDRRSAFGVAFFGQGTRLTVV.

V and J are TRBV2 and TRBJ1-6; D unclear. Germline-derived CDR1 and CDR2 are SNHLY and FYNNEI. V gave up 6 bases and J gave up 11 bases, with 17 bases separating them. This CDR3 has 14 amino acids. This CDR3 reads CASRYQTPGTPLHF. CDR3 bases: TGTGCCAGCAGATACCAAACCCCGGGGACACCCCTCCACTTT.

The V and J genes are TRBV29-1 and TRBJ2-3; 7 bases match TRBD2. V gave up 7 bases and J gave up 4 bases; unmatched junction bases: 11. The CDR3 is 14 residues long. The germline V gene has CDR1 SQVTM and CDR2 ANQGSEA. CDR3 coding DNA: TGCAGCGGATCACTAGCGAGGGCACCAGATACGCAGTATTTT. The encoded protein is CSGSLARAPDTQYF.

CDR3 sequence reads: CASSQKAGDLSNQPQHF. CDR3 coding DNA: TGCGCCAGCAGCCAGAAGGCAGGGGACCTCTCCAATCAGCCCCAGCATTTT. V is TRBV4-1 and J is TRBJ1-5, with D tentatively TRBD1 (6 bases). Trimming stripped 3 bases from V and 3 bases from J, with 18 bases between. This CDR3 contains 17 residues. CDR1 is MGHRA, CDR2 YSYEKL, per germline.

The chain carries TRBV6-5 and TRBJ1-6; 9 bases are shared with TRBD1. CDR1 and CDR2 (germline): MNHEY, SVGAGI. V dropped 6 bases and J dropped 4; count of bases not matched to a gene: 4. The CDR3 runs to 15 residues. The DNA for the CDR3 is TGTGCCAGCAGCTGGGACAGGGAATATAATTCACCCCTCCACTTT. Its translation: CASSWDREYNSPLHF.

The chain joins TRBV30 to TRBJ1-1; possible D gene TRBD1, 6 bases. Germline V CDR1 and CDR2: GTSNPN, SVGIG (reference sequence). The V end was cut by 3 bases, the J end by 4 bases, with 12 bases between. CDR3 size: 13 residues. The chain's CDR3 is CAWRDSLGTEAFF. CDR3 DNA sequence: TGTGCCTGGAGGGACAGTCTGGGCACTGAAGCTTTCTTT.

The V gene is TRBV19, the J gene TRBJ1-1; D is possibly TRBD1 (5 bases). This CDR3 spans 18 amino acids. Germline CDR1 and CDR2: LNHDA and SQIVND (reference sequence). Trimming removed 0 bases from V and 4 bases from J, with 21 bases in between. The CDR3 sequence: CASSIDGGRLNSFTEAFF. In DNA form, the CDR3 reads TGTGCCAGTAGTATAGATGGGGGGAGGCTGAATTCTTTCACTGAAGCTTTCTTT.

The rearrangement joins TRBV5-1 to TRBJ2-7, with D possibly being TRBD2 (6 bases). The CDR3 spans 15 residues. Germline V CDR1 and CDR2: SGHRS, YFSETQ. The V and J ends lost 0 bases and 4 bases respectively, with 14 bases between them. In nucleotides, the CDR3 is TGCGCCAGCAGCTTGGATCTTGGGGGACTTTACGAGCAGTACTTC. Translating it yields CASSLDLGGLYEQYF.